The sequence of this T cell receptor (beta chain) was determined in a study of blood T cells in healthy people across ages. RNA extraction gave at least 5 micrograms of total RNA per sample. The authors ran a second PCR of roughly 6 to 12 cycles using a sample-barcoded 5' primer and a J-beta primer mix. MiXCR was run by TCRdb on the 5' RACE reads, yielding one entry per CDR3 protein. The sample contains about 640,000 distinct CDR3 sequences, around 43% of which appear only once. The receptor was isolated from a man older than 75 in good health. Material: blood.

The CDR3 protein is CASSQRDRQVYEQYF. CDR3 DNA sequence: TGTGCCAGCTCACAGCGGGACCGCCAAGTCTACGAGCAGTACTTC. The chain couples TRBV6-6 to TRBJ2-7, with 7 bases fitting TRBD2. Trimming removed 8 bases from V and 3 bases from J; junction bases left unmatched: 13. This CDR3 region has 15 residues. Germline assignment: CDR1 MNHNY and CDR2 SVGAGI (reference sequence).